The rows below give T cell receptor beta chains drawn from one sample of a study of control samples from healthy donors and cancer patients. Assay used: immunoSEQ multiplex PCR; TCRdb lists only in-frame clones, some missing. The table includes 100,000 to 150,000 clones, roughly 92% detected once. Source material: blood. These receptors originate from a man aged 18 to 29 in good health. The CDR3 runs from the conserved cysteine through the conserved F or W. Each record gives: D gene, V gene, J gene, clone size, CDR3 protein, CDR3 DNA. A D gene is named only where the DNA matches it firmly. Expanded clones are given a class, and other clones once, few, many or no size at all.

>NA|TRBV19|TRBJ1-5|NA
CASSIPGLRLGPQHF
TGTGCCAGTAGTATCCCGGGACTGCGCCTGGGGCCCCAGCATTTT
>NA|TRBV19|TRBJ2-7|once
CASSIDQAGSSYEQYF
TGTGCCAGTAGTATAGATCAAGCCGGGAGCTCCTACGAGCAGTACTTC
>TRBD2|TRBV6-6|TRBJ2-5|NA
CASSRQGPGLAGGHTKETQYF
TGTGCCAGCAGTCGACAGGGGCCCGGACTAGCGGGGGGCCATACGAAAGAGACCCAGTACTTC
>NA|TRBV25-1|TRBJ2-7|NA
CASSPGGWTYEQYF
TGTGCCAGCAGCCCAGGGGGGTGGACCTACGAGCAGTACTTC
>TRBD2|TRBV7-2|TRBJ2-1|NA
CASSSGLAGGHNEQFF
TGTGCCAGCAGCTCCGGACTAGCGGGGGGGCACAATGAGCAGTTCTTC
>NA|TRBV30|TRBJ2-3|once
CACAGKNTDTQYF
TGTGCCTGTGCGGGAAAGAACACAGATACGCAGTATTTT
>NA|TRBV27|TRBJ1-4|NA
CASSDRPGLNEKLFF
TGTGCCAGCAGTGATAGACCGGGCCTGAATGAAAAACTGTTTTTT
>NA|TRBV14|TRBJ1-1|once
CASSQESGNFWGQVNTEAFF
TGTGCCAGCAGCCAAGAATCAGGTAATTTTTGGGGACAAGTGAACACTGAAGCTTTCTTT
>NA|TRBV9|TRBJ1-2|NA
CASSVEQVHGLHGYTF
TGTGCCAGCAGCGTAGAGCAGGTCCACGGACTTCACGGCTACACCTTC
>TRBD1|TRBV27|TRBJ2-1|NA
CASSLHRGLLDEQFF
TGTGCCAGCAGTTTGCACAGGGGGTTGTTGGATGAGCAGTTCTTC
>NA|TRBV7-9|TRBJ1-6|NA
CASSAFQGTYNSPLHF
TGTGCCAGCAGCGCTTTCCAGGGGACCTATAATTCACCCCTCCACTTT
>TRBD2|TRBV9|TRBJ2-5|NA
CASSVGSGGNQETQYF
TGTGCCAGCAGCGTAGGGTCGGGGGGGAATCAAGAGACCCAGTACTTC
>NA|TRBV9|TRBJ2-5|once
CASSGTQETQYF
TGTGCCAGCAGCGGAACCCAAGAGACCCAGTACTTC
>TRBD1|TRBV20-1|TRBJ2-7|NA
CSASRDRPYEQYF
TGCAGTGCTAGTAGGGACAGGCCCTACGAGCAGTACTTC
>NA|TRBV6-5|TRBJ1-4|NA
CASSSRTGDEKLFF
TGTGCCAGCAGTTCAAGGACTGGGGATGAAAAACTGTTTTTT
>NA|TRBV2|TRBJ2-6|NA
CAVKGGLAGANVLTF
TGTGCCGTCAAGGGGGGTTTGGCTGGGGCCAACGTCCTGACTTTC
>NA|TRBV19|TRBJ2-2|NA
CASKRATGELFF
TGTGCCAGTAAGCGGGCCACCGGGGAGCTGTTTTTT
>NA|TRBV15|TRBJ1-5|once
CASSDGRNQPQHF
TGTGCCTCGTCGGATGGACGCAATCAGCCCCAGCATTTT
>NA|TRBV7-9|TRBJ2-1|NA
CASSRTENEQFF
TGTGCCAGCAGCCGGACAGAGAATGAGCAGTTCTTC
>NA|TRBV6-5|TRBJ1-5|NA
CASHDRYNQPQHF
TGTGCCAGTCATGACAGGTACAATCAGCCCCAGCATTTT
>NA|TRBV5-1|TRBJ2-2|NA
CASSLAGQNTGELFF
TGCGCCAGCAGCTTGGCCGGACAGAACACCGGGGAGCTGTTTTTT
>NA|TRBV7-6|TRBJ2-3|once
CASRVGLANTDTQYF
TGTGCCAGCAGGGTTGGGCTAGCGAACACAGATACGCAGTATTTT
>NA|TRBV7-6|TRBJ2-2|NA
CASSSARGSNTGELFF
TGTGCCAGCAGCTCCGCCCGAGGGTCGAACACCGGGGAGCTGTTTTTT